This entry features one TCR beta chain sequence. Its specificity is unknown. This CDR3 comprises 16 residues. Germline CDR1 is SGHTA and CDR2 is FQGNSA. V was clipped by 5 bases and J by 0 bases, with 16 bases between them. This specimen belongs to a study of cytomegalovirus exposure and HLA in healthy donors. General observations from the study: Through in vitro validation, three CMV-associated chains were shown to be specific for CMV antigens. Across donors, sequencing depth was assumed by presence/absence analyses to be roughly uniform. There were reportedly fewer N-insertions in an Asian-associated ancestry cluster than the roughly 700-donor mean, in a later analysis.

It was with 60 Vbeta and 13 Jbeta primers that the PCR ran. Sequencing was performed with immunoSEQ multiplex PCR; in TCRdb, only in-frame clones are kept and a portion is missing. The table has 95,000 to 150,000 clones, about 76% seen once; the top ten hold around 13%. Sequencing was carried out using PBMCs. This TCR came from a woman aged 55 to 70 in good health and CMV-seropositive. The chain is built from TRBV7-2 and TRBJ1-2; a possible D gene is TRBD1 (6 bases). CDR3 DNA sequence: TGTGCCAGCAGCCTCTATTCAGGGGAAACTAACTATGGCTACACCTTC. Its protein product is CASSLYSGETNYGYTF.